The TCR beta chain described here comes from a study of T cells in Graves' hyperthyroidism and ophthalmopathy. General study points: Ophthalmopathy cases were set apart from stable hyperthyroidism by a 13 V-J model. Blood also carried most thyroid clonotypes expanded above 0.001.

This clonotype turned up a few times. Its target is not known. The TCR beta CDR3 regions underwent amplification using RNA transcripts as the source. Using the HTBI primer set, a first-round RT-PCR was run on the TCR CDR3. Using its own MiXCR run on the multiplex PCR reads, TCRdb lists one record per CDR3 protein. The table has under 750,000 distinct CDR3 sequences, approximately 18% seen once; the top ten hold around 15%. Aged 18 to 65, the patients had hyperthyroidism that was newly diagnosed and had lasted under 2 months. The receptor's source is a woman aged 45-65 years with Graves' hyperthyroidism that later progressed to Graves' ophthalmopathy. The sequenced material came from blood.

The CDR3 reads CATSRDLLGDNNSPLHF. CDR3 coding DNA: TGTGCCACCAGCAGAGATCTGCTTGGGGACAACAATTCACCCCTCCACTTT. V usage is TRBV15 and J usage is TRBJ1-6, with D perhaps matching TRBD1 (6 bases). The CDR3 extends over 17 amino acids. The V and J ends lost 0 bases and 7 bases respectively, with 16 bases between them. Germline V CDR1 and CDR2: LNHNV, YYDKDF (reference sequence).